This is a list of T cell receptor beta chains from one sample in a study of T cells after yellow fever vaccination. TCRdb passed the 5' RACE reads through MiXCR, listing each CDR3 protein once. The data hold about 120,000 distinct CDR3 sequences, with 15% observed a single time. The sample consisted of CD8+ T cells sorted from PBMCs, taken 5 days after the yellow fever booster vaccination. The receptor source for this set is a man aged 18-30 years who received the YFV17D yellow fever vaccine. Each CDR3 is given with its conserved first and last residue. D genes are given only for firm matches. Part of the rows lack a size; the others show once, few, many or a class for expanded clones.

CDR3: CASSLATSGGSDTQYF; DNA: TGTGCCAGCAGCTTAGCTACTAGCGGGGGTTCAGATACGCAGTATTTT; D: TRBD2; V: TRBV7-2; size: -; J: TRBJ2-3
CDR3: CASSLLDRGRETQYF; DNA: TGTGCCAGCAGCTTACTAGACAGGGGTAGGGAGACCCAGTACTTC; D: TRBD1; V: TRBV7-2; size: few; J: TRBJ2-5
CDR3: CASSLDSTGNEQYF; DNA: TGTGCCAGCAGCTTGGACTCGACAGGAAACGAGCAGTACTTC; D: -; V: TRBV27; size: -; J: TRBJ2-7
CDR3: CASSQEAPDTQYF; DNA: TGCGCCAGCAGCCAAGAGGCGCCAGATACGCAGTATTTT; D: -; V: TRBV4-1; size: -; J: TRBJ2-3
CDR3: CASSPSPIAKNIQYF; DNA: TGTGCCAGCTCACCAAGCCCCATAGCCAAAAACATTCAGTACTTC; D: -; V: TRBV18; size: -; J: TRBJ2-4
CDR3: CASSQDLGNSPLHF; DNA: TGCGCCAGCAGCCAAGATCTCGGGAATTCACCCCTCCACTTT; D: -; V: TRBV4-1; size: -; J: TRBJ1-6
CDR3: CSASGGVYTQYF; DNA: TGCAGTGCTAGCGGGGGGGTTTATACGCAGTATTTT; D: TRBD2; V: TRBV20-1; size: -; J: TRBJ2-3
CDR3: CASSLVGFSEAFF; DNA: TGTGCCAGCAGCCTGGTAGGGTTCAGTGAAGCTTTCTTT; D: -; V: TRBV7-3; size: few; J: TRBJ1-1
CDR3: CASRPTSFCNQPQHF; DNA: TGCGCCAGCAGGCCCACCTCCTTTTGCAATCAGCCCCAGCATTTT; D: -; V: TRBV4-3; size: few; J: TRBJ1-5
CDR3: CSARTRGGAKEADTQYF; DNA: TGCAGTGCTAGAACCCGCGGGGGGGCCAAGGAAGCAGATACGCAGTATTTT; D: TRBD2; V: TRBV20-1; size: -; J: TRBJ2-3
CDR3: CASSSPFTDTQYF; DNA: TGTGCCAGCAGCTCACCCTTTACAGATACGCAGTATTTT; D: -; V: TRBV7-9; size: -; J: TRBJ2-3
CDR3: CASSSRLAGAAPYEQYF; DNA: TGTGCCAGTAGTTCACGACTAGCGGGGGCCGCTCCCTACGAGCAGTACTTC; D: TRBD2; V: TRBV19; size: -; J: TRBJ2-7
CDR3: CASTQEWRTYEQYF; DNA: TGCGCCAGCACTCAGGAGTGGCGGACCTACGAGCAGTACTTC; D: -; V: TRBV4-1; size: -; J: TRBJ2-7
CDR3: CASSFDRFRTGSGTDTQYF; DNA: TGCGCCAGCAGCTTTGACCGATTCCGGACAGGCTCGGGCACAGATACGCAGTATTTT; D: TRBD1; V: TRBV5-1; size: -; J: TRBJ2-3
CDR3: CASSQGPEGYGYTF; DNA: TGCGCCAGCAGCCAAGGCCCCGAAGGTTATGGCTACACCTTC; D: -; V: TRBV4-1; size: few; J: TRBJ1-2
CDR3: CASSWRGGGDTQYF; DNA: TGTGCCAGCAGTTGGCGGGGGGGCGGAGATACGCAGTATTTT; D: TRBD2; V: TRBV27; size: -; J: TRBJ2-3
CDR3: CASSIVGQGMWNEQFF; DNA: TGTGCCAGTAGTATAGTGGGACAGGGGATGTGGAATGAGCAGTTCTTC; D: TRBD1; V: TRBV19; size: few; J: TRBJ2-1
CDR3: CSVFGLQETQYF; DNA: TGCAGCGTTTTTGGACTCCAAGAGACCCAGTACTTC; D: -; V: TRBV29-1; size: few; J: TRBJ2-5
CDR3: CASRQAALGTEAFF; DNA: TGTGCCAGCAGGCAGGCGGCCCTTGGGACTGAAGCTTTCTTT; D: -; V: TRBV11-2; size: few; J: TRBJ1-1
CDR3: CSLDGEYNEQFF; DNA: TGCAGCTTAGATGGGGAGTACAATGAGCAGTTCTTC; D: -; V: TRBV29-1; size: few; J: TRBJ2-1
CDR3: CASSPGTGLGNSGNTIYF; DNA: TGTGCCAGCAGCCCGGGGACAGGGCTGGGGAACTCTGGAAACACCATATATTTT; D: TRBD1; V: TRBV9; size: -; J: TRBJ1-3
CDR3: CASSLLAGVEQFF; DNA: TGTGCCAGCAGCTTACTAGCGGGCGTTGAGCAGTTCTTC; D: TRBD2; V: TRBV7-3; size: -; J: TRBJ2-1
CDR3: CASSLGWFMRSGNTIYF; DNA: TGTGCCAGCAGCTTGGGATGGTTCATGAGATCTGGAAACACCATATATTTT; D: -; V: TRBV5-5; size: -; J: TRBJ1-3
CDR3: CASSRTQGAADTQYF; DNA: TGCGCCAGCAGCCGAACACAGGGGGCGGCAGATACGCAGTATTTT; D: TRBD1; V: TRBV4-1; size: many; J: TRBJ2-3
CDR3: CATRKQGRDEQYF; DNA: TGTGCCACTCGGAAACAGGGCAGGGACGAGCAGTACTTC; D: -; V: TRBV7-9; size: many; J: TRBJ2-7
CDR3: CASSQGQATAYEQYF; DNA: TGCGCCAGCAGCCAAGGACAGGCCACCGCCTACGAGCAGTACTTC; D: -; V: TRBV4-3; size: few; J: TRBJ2-7
CDR3: CSASDRTGLHNYGYTF; DNA: TGCAGTGCTAGCGATCGGACAGGGCTCCATAACTATGGCTACACCTTC; D: TRBD1; V: TRBV20-1; size: -; J: TRBJ1-2
CDR3: CASSSGTLVGETQYF; DNA: TGTGCCAGCAGCTCCGGGACCCTGGTGGGAGAGACCCAGTACTTC; D: -; V: TRBV9; size: few; J: TRBJ2-5
CDR3: CASSETEAPGSGANVLTF; DNA: TGCGCCAGCAGCGAAACAGAGGCCCCGGGGTCTGGGGCCAACGTCCTGACTTTC; D: -; V: TRBV4-1; size: few; J: TRBJ2-6
CDR3: CASSVDEVYYGYTF; DNA: TGTGCCAGCAGCGTAGATGAGGTCTACTATGGCTACACCTTC; D: -; V: TRBV9; size: few; J: TRBJ1-2
CDR3: CSVVPRMNTEAFF; DNA: TGCAGCGTTGTTCCCAGAATGAACACTGAAGCTTTCTTT; D: -; V: TRBV29-1; size: -; J: TRBJ1-1
CDR3: CASSQGDSGDQDTQYF; DNA: TGCGCCAGCAGCCAGGGGGACAGCGGGGACCAAGATACGCAGTATTTT; D: -; V: TRBV4-1; size: -; J: TRBJ2-3
CDR3: CAWNLGWNTEAFF; DNA: TGTGCCTGGAATCTGGGATGGAACACTGAAGCTTTCTTT; D: -; V: TRBV30; size: -; J: TRBJ1-1
CDR3: CATSDWYTGELFF; DNA: TGTGCCACCAGTGACTGGTACACCGGGGAGCTGTTTTTT; D: -; V: TRBV24-1; size: few; J: TRBJ2-2
CDR3: CASSLLGYSNQPQHF; DNA: TGCGCCAGCAGCTTGTTGGGTTATAGCAATCAGCCCCAGCATTTT; D: -; V: TRBV5-1; size: -; J: TRBJ1-5
CDR3: CASSRPGIEQYF; DNA: TGTGCCAGCAGCCGCCCGGGGATCGAGCAGTACTTC; D: -; V: TRBV6-5; size: -; J: TRBJ2-7
CDR3: CASSDSTERGGYTF; DNA: TGTGCCAGCAGCGACTCGACCGAGAGGGGCGGCTACACCTTC; D: -; V: TRBV7-9; size: -; J: TRBJ1-2
CDR3: CASSRTGVRRYSSGANVLTF; DNA: TGCGCCAGCAGCCGTACAGGGGTAAGACGATACTCCTCTGGGGCCAACGTCCTGACTTTC; D: TRBD1; V: TRBV4-3; size: -; J: TRBJ2-6
CDR3: CASSSGLTDREQYF; DNA: TGTGCCAGTAGTAGCGGTCTTACAGATAGGGAGCAGTACTTC; D: -; V: TRBV19; size: many; J: TRBJ2-7
CDR3: CASSYTQGPETQYF; DNA: TGTGCCAGCAGCTACACCCAGGGCCCAGAGACCCAGTACTTC; D: -; V: TRBV7-9; size: -; J: TRBJ2-5
CDR3: CASSTSPAGEEQFF; DNA: TGTGCCAGCAGCACCTCCCCAGCGGGAGAAGAGCAGTTCTTC; D: -; V: TRBV21-1; size: few; J: TRBJ2-1
CDR3: CASRENAWPNTEAFF; DNA: TGCGCCAGCAGAGAAAATGCCTGGCCGAACACTGAAGCTTTCTTT; D: -; V: TRBV4-3; size: -; J: TRBJ1-1
CDR3: CASRSTSGQETQYF; DNA: TGTGCCAGCAGGTCGACTAGCGGTCAAGAGACCCAGTACTTC; D: TRBD2; V: TRBV12-3/TRBV12-4; size: -; J: TRBJ2-5
CDR3: CASSQGQQETQYF; DNA: TGCGCCAGCAGCCAAGGGCAGCAAGAGACCCAGTACTTC; D: -; V: TRBV4-3; size: many; J: TRBJ2-5
CDR3: CASSPLAGGRDTQYF; DNA: TGTGCCAGCAGCCCCTTAGCGGGGGGCAGAGATACGCAGTATTTT; D: TRBD2; V: TRBV7-3; size: -; J: TRBJ2-3
CDR3: CASSSVGGYEQFF; DNA: TGTGCCAGCAGCTCCGTGGGAGGGTATGAGCAGTTCTTC; D: TRBD2; V: TRBV7-2; size: -; J: TRBJ2-1
CDR3: CATSDLPGQGGNEQFF; DNA: TGTGCCACCAGTGATTTGCCGGGACAGGGGGGCAATGAGCAGTTCTTC; D: TRBD1; V: TRBV24-1; size: -; J: TRBJ2-1
CDR3: CASTSGGGANEKLFF; DNA: TGTGCCAGCACCTCCGGGGGGGGGGCTAATGAAAAACTGTTTTTT; D: -; V: TRBV6-5; size: -; J: TRBJ1-4
CDR3: CASSQEASGGAWGEQFF; DNA: TGTGCCAGCAGCCAAGAGGCTAGCGGGGGGGCCTGGGGTGAGCAGTTCTTC; D: TRBD2; V: TRBV4-2; size: few; J: TRBJ2-1